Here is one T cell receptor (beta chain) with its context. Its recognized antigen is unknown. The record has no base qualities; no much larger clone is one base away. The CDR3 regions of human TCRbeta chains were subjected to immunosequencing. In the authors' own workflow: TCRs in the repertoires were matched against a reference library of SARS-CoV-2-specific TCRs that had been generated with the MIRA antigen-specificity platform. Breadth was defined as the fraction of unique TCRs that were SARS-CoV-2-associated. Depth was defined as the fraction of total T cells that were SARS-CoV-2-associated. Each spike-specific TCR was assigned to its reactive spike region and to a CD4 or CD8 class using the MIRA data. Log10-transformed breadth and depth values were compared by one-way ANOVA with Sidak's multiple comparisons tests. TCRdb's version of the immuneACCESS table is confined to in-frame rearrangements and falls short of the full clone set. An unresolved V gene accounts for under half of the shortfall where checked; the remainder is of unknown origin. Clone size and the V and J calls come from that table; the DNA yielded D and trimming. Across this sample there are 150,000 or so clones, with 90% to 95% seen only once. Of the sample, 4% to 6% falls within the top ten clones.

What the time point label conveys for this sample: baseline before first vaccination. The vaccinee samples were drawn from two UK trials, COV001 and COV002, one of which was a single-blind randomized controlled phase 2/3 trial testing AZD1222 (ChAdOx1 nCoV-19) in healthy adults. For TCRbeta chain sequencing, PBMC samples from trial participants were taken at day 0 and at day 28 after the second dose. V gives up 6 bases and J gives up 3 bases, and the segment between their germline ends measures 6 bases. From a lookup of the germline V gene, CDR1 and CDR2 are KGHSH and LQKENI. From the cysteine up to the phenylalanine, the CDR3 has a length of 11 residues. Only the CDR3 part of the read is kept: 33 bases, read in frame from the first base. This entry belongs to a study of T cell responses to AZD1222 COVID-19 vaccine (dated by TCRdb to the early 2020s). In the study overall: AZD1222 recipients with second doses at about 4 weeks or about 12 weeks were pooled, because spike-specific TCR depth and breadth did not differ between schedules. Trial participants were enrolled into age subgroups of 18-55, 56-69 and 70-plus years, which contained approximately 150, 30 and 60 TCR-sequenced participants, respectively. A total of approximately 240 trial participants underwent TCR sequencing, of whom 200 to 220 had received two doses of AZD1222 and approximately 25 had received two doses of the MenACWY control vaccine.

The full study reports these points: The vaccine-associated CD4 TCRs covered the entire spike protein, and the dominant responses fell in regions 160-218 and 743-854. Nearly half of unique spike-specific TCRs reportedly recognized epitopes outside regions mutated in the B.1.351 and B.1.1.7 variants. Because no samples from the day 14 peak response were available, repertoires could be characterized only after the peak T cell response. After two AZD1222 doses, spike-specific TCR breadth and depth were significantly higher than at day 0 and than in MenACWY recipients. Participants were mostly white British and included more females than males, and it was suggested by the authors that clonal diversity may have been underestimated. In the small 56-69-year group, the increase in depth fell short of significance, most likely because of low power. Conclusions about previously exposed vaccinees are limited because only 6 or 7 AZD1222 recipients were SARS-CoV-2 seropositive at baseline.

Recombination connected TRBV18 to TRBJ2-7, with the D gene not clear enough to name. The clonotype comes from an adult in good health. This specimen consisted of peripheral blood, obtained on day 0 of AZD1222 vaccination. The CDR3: CASSRRYEQYF. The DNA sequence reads TGTGCCAGCTCGCGACGCTACGAGCAGTACTTC.